This T cell receptor beta chain comes out of a study of cytomegalovirus exposure and HLA in healthy donors. In the case of this clone: What it recognizes is unknown.

Profiling relied on immunoSEQ multiplex PCR, and the TCRdb table lists in-frame clones only, not all of them. The table lists about 130,000 clones, about 80% of them singletons. Study-wide points: It was reported that the classifier diagnosed cytomegalovirus status with high specificity and sensitivity in both the original and validation cohorts. The authors listed some 150 TCR beta chains as cytomegalovirus-associated. Most TCR sequences showed up rarely, but some public TCRs showed up in many donors. There were a few CMV-associated chains whose specificity for CMV antigens was confirmed in vitro.

Sample: PBMCs. This clonotype originated in a man between 25 and 39 years old in good health and CMV-seropositive.

Written as DNA, the CDR3 is TGTGCCAGCAGTTATCCCACCCCGGGGAACTATGGCTACACCTTC. Translation gives CASSYPTPGNYGYTF. The V call is TRBV28, the J call TRBJ1-2; no clear D gene. Germline CDR1 and CDR2: MDHEN and SYDVKM. V lost 4 bases, J lost 2 bases, and 14 bases lay in between. The CDR3 runs 15 residues.